What follows are 16 T cell receptor beta chains derived from one specimen sequenced in a study of low-dose radiotherapy and immunotherapy resistance in tumors (dated by TCRdb to 2022 to 2024). The time point tag for this specimen amounts to: before trial treatment. Reads for this sample came from an Illumina HiSeq 2500. First-strand cDNA was synthesized using Superscript III and a set of TRAV- and TRBV-specific primers, so that both TCRalpha and TCRbeta chains were covered. TCRs were amplified with Phusion for around 20 PCR cycles, with a constant-region primer paired with the adapter attached to the V primers. The raw public data were reprocessed by TCRdb itself: fastp quality trimming at Q25, MiXCR clonotype calling, in-frame beta chains only. Rows with one shared CDR3 protein collapse into an entry with the most common genes and DNA. This sample is represented by tens of thousands of distinct CDR3 sequences; around 17% of them were singletons. 2.5% to 3.5% of the sample is held by the ten biggest clonotypes.

The material was PBMCs, obtained before treatment. These receptors originate from a male donor with prostate cancer.

This clonotype was counted at least ten times. No DNA is shown, since the ends of the CDR3 on it are uncertain; the CDR3 is the one TCRdb lists. The rearrangement uses TRBV12-3 or TRBV12-4 and TRBJ2-7. The CDR3 contains 14 residues when both ends are counted. CDR3 region: CASSSSKTAYEQYF.

This clonotype appeared many times. The chain is built from TRBV20-1 and TRBJ2-1; D may be TRBD2 (7 bases). Per germline, CDR1 DFQATT and CDR2 SNEGSKA (reference sequence). There are 17 residues in the CDR3. The V end lost 5 bases, the J end lost 4 bases, and 24 bases lay between the germline ends. The CDR3 region is CSAPTPGGHKNYNEQFF. In DNA, the CDR3 is TGCAGTGCTCCAACGCCGGGGGGCCATAAGAATTACAATGAGCAGTTCTTC.

This clonotype showed up many times. The CDR3 sequence: CASIKSGLTNEKLFF. In DNA, the CDR3 is TGTGCCAGTATCAAGAGTGGGCTTACTAATGAAAAACTGTTTTTT. The rearrangement links TRBV19 to TRBJ1-4; unclear D gene. The CDR3 loop spans 15 amino acids. With 7 bases removed from V and 2 bases from J, the gap between germline ends came to 14 bases. Germline lookup yields CDR1 LNHDA and CDR2 SQIVND (reference sequence).

There are many counts of this clonotype. The chain joins TRBV20-1 to TRBJ2-1; the match to TRBD2 covers 10 bases. The CDR3 runs 19 residues. Unmatched junction bases numbered 12, after V lost 1 base and J lost 0 bases. In germline, CDR1 is DFQATT, CDR2 SNEGSKA (reference sequence). The CDR3, as DNA: TGCAGTGCTAGAGCTTTAGCGGGGGGTGGGTTGAGCTCCTACAATGAGCAGTTCTTC. Translation: CSARALAGGGLSSYNEQFF.

This clonotype was counted ten times or more. The chain is built from TRBV2 and TRBJ1-6, with D possibly matching TRBD1 (5 bases). This CDR3 comprises 13 residues. Trimming removed 6 bases at V and 6 bases at J, with 9 bases between. Looked up from germline, CDR1 is SNHLY and CDR2 is FYNNEI. The CDR3 sequence: CASRLGLNSPLHF. Here the CDR3 DNA reads TGTGCCAGCAGATTGGGGCTTAATTCACCCCTCCACTTT.

This clonotype was counted ten times or more. The chain has TRBV5-1 and TRBJ2-5, with 7 bases lining up with TRBD2. The germline gives CDR1 SGHRS, CDR2 YFSETQ. There are 14 residues in the CDR3. Germline trimming cut 8 bases from V and 7 bases from J; bases unmatched to any gene: 14. The CDR3 region is CASATSDLPGTQYF. CDR3 in DNA: TGCGCCAGTGCTACTAGCGACCTACCGGGGACCCAGTACTTC.

The chain joins TRBV9 to TRBJ2-1; 8 bases agree with TRBD1. Per the germline V gene, CDR1 is SGDLS and CDR2 is YYNGEE. The CDR3 is 12 residues long. The junction had 1 base not matched to a gene; V was cut back by 5 bases and J by 6 bases. As DNA, the CDR3 is TGTGCCAGCAGTGGACAGGGCAATGAGCAGTTCTTC. This encodes CASSGQGNEQFF.

This clonotype was picked up a small number of times. The chain is built from TRBV5-4 and TRBJ2-5; TRBD2 matches 12 bases. The CDR3 spans 15 residues. Germline V gives CDR1 SGHNT, CDR2 YYREEE (reference sequence). Trimming removed 0 bases from V and 6 bases from J; junction bases left unmatched: 3. The CDR3 bases are TGTGCCAGCAGCTTGGGGACTAGCGGGGAGCAGACCCAGTACTTC. This gives the protein CASSLGTSGEQTQYF.

This clonotype was observed many times. The chain recombines TRBV27 with TRBJ2-2, with 8 positions matching TRBD1. Germline CDR1 reads MNHEY; CDR2 reads SMNVEV (reference sequence). V lost 5 bases, J lost 9 bases, and 5 bases stayed unmatched. There are 13 residues in the CDR3. CDR3 DNA: TGTGCCAGCAGTCCTGACAGGGGCAGGGAGCTGTTTTTT. Amino acids: CASSPDRGRELFF.

This clonotype was recorded many times. The CDR3 DNA sequence: TGTGCCAGCAGTTTAGGGATCATAGTCGATACGCAGTATTTT. It codes for CASSLGIIVDTQYF. This sequence joins TRBV6-6 and TRBJ2-3; D gene uncertain. Germline CDR1 reads MNHNY; CDR2 reads SVGAGI (reference sequence). The V gene lost 4 bases and the J gene lost 6 bases, with 14 bases spanning the gap. This CDR3 spans 14 amino acids.

This clonotype was seen repeatedly, ten times or more. This sequence joins TRBV5-1 and TRBJ2-1, with D perhaps matching TRBD1 (5 bases). Trimming took 4 bases from V and 5 from J, leaving 10 bases between them. Per germline, CDR1 SGHRS and CDR2 YFSETQ. The CDR3 consists of 13 residues. CDR3 residues: CASSVGVDNEQFF. For the CDR3, the DNA is TGCGCCAGCAGCGTAGGGGTGGACAATGAGCAGTTCTTC. Full variable domain (outside the CDR3, taken from reference TRBV5-1 and TRBJ2-1): KAGVTQTPRYLIKTRGQQVTLSCSPISGHRSVSWYQQTPGQGLQFLFEYFSETQRNKGNFPGRFSGRQFSNSRSEMNVSTLELGDSALYLCASSVGVDNEQFFGPGTRLTVL.

This clonotype was picked up many times. The CDR3 loop reads CSAPGTGTYEQYF. Written as DNA, the CDR3 is TGCAGTGCCCCAGGGACAGGGACCTACGAGCAGTACTTC. J is TRBJ2-7 and V is TRBV20-1, with 9 bases that match TRBD1. This CDR3 has 13 amino acids. Trimming cost V 6 bases and J 2 bases; bases outside gene matches: 5. Looked up from germline, CDR1 is DFQATT and CDR2 is SNEGSKA (reference sequence).

This clonotype qualifies as medium-sized. V gene TRBV5-4 combines with J gene TRBJ2-3, with D perhaps TRBD2 (6 bases). Germline lookup yields CDR1 SGHNT and CDR2 YYREEE (reference sequence). The CDR3 spans 17 residues. V was trimmed by 4 bases and J by 1 base, leaving 19 bases between them. CDR3 sequence: CASSPEQQRVGTDTQYF. The CDR3 DNA is TGTGCCAGCAGCCCAGAACAGCAGCGGGTTGGCACAGATACGCAGTATTTT.

This clonotype was detected many times. The junction and the germline gene differ at one end; a read error may be behind it. The chain employs TRBV3-1 and TRBJ2-1, with 9 bases identical to TRBD2. The germline CDR1 and CDR2 sequences are LGHDT and YNNKEL (reference sequence). The CDR3 loop spans 13 amino acids. The CDR3 bases are TGTGCCAGCAGCCAAGAGGGTGGGACTAGCAGTACCTTC. It encodes CASSQEGGTSSTF.

This clonotype was counted many times. This rearrangement joins TRBV11-2 to TRBJ2-1; the match to TRBD1 covers 7 bases. V trimming: 5 bases; J trimming: 1 base; junction bases outside the gene matches: 8. Germline CDR1 and CDR2: SGHAT and FQNNGV. The CDR3 is 16 amino acids. Written as DNA, the CDR3 is TGTGCCAGCAGCCCATTACAGGGGCGGTCCTACAATGAGCAGTTCTTC. This gives the protein CASSPLQGRSYNEQFF.

The chain has TRBV12-3 or TRBV12-4 and TRBJ1-1, with D hard to call. The CDR3 extends over 15 amino acids. Trimming removed 3 bases from V and 1 base from J, with 12 bases in between. The CDR3 sequence is CASSFGTSSNTEAFF. In nucleotides, the CDR3 is TGTGCCAGCAGTTTTGGCACAAGTTCGAACACTGAAGCTTTCTTT.